This T cell receptor beta chain appears in the sequencing data of a study of blood T cell repertoires in COVID-19. The data were produced by immunoSEQ multiplex PCR, yet TCRdb's version contains in-frame clones alone and is incomplete. The sample lists more than 250,000 clones, about four fifths occurring once. Membership in each cohort depended on participant-reported clinical history. Specimen: PBMCs or T cells enriched from blood (not recorded which). The sequence was collected from a man aged 40-49 years who had been exposed to COVID-19.

The CDR3 DNA follows: TGTGCCAGCAGCGACAGGGGGTTCGCAAAACTGTTTTTT. The encoded protein is CASSDRGFAKLFF. The chain combines TRBV27 with TRBJ1-4, with 9 bases lining up with TRBD1. This CDR3 is 13 amino acids long. The J segment lost 10 bases and the V segment lost 6 bases, leaving 6 bases of the junction unmatched. Germline V gives CDR1 MNHEY, CDR2 SMNVEV (reference sequence).